This paragraph reports one TCR beta chain. Repertoires were generated with immunoSEQ multiplex PCR, while TCRdb's copy carries only in-frame clones and drops some. The data hold about 73,000 clones, with roughly 90% observed a single time. The sample is drawn from a study of OX40 agonist ivuxolimab in advanced cancers. Autoimmune disease history or systemic immunosuppression led to patients being barred. Sequencing used CD4+ or CD8+ T cells sorted from blood, obtained in a trial of the OX40 agonist ivuxolimab. The source is an adult with an advanced solid tumor such as melanoma, head and neck, liver or kidney cancer.

Here the CDR3 reads CASSIAGTGEYGYTF. As DNA, the CDR3 is TGTGCCAGTAGTATCGCCGGGACAGGGGAGTATGGCTACACCTTC. The gene calls are TRBV19 and TRBJ1-2; TRBD1 matches at 10 bases. Germline trimming cut 3 bases from V and 5 bases from J; bases unmatched to any gene: 6. Germline V gene lookup returns CDR1 LNHDA and CDR2 SQIVND (reference sequence). This CDR3 is 15 amino acids long. The whole variable domain, remainder taken from reference TRBV19 and TRBJ1-2, is DGGITQSPKYLFRKEGQNVTLSCEQNLNHDAMYWYRQDPGQGLRLIYYSQIVNDFQKGDIAEGYSVSREKKESFPLTVTSAQKNPTAFYLCASSIAGTGEYGYTFGSGTRLTVV.